This TCR beta chain was recorded in a study of cytomegalovirus exposure and HLA in healthy donors. The PCR had 60 Vbeta and 13 Jbeta primers. Some clones are missing from TCRdb's copy, which holds only in-frame ones; the method was immunoSEQ multiplex PCR. Of about 190,000 clones in the sample, over 60% were seen once. CDR3 size: 15 residues. Germline V gives CDR1 SGHTA, CDR2 FQGTGA. Losses at the gene ends were 6 bases for V and 0 bases for J; bases not matched to a gene: 4. The receptor was derived from a man aged 25-40 years in good health and CMV-seropositive. Sequences were obtained from PBMCs. The genes are TRBV7-3 and TRBJ1-2; TRBD1 aligns across 10 bases. The CDR3 DNA reads TGTGCCAGCAGGGGTGGACAGGGGGCTAACTATGGCTACACCTTC. Protein: CASRGGQGANYGYTF.